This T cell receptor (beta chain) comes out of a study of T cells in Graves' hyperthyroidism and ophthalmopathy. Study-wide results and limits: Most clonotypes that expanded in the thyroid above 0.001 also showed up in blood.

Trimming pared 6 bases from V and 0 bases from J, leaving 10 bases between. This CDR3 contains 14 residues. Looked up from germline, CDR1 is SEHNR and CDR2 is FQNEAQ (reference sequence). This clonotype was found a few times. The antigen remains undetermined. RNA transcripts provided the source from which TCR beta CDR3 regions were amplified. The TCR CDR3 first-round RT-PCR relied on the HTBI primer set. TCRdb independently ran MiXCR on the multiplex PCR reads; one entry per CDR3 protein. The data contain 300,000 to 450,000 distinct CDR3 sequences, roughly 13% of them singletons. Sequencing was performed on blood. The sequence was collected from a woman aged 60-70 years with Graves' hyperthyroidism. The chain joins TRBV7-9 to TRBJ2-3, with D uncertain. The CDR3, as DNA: TGTGCCAGCAGGACATTGTCTAGCACAGATACGCAGTATTTT. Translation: CASRTLSSTDTQYF.